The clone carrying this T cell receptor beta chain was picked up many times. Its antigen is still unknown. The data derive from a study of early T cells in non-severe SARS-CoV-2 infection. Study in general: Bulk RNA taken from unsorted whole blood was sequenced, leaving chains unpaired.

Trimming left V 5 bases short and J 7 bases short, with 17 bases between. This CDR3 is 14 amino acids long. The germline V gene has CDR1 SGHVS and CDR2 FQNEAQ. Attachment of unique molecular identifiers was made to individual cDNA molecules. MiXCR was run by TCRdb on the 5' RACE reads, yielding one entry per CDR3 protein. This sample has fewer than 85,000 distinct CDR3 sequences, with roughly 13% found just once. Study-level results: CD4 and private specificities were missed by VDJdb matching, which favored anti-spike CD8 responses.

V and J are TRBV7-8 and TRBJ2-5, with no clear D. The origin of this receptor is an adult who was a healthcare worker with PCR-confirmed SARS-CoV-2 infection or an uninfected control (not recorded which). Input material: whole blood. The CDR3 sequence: CASSVGPTSPTQYF. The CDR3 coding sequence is TGTGCCAGCAGCGTCGGTCCCACTTCTCCGACCCAGTACTTC.